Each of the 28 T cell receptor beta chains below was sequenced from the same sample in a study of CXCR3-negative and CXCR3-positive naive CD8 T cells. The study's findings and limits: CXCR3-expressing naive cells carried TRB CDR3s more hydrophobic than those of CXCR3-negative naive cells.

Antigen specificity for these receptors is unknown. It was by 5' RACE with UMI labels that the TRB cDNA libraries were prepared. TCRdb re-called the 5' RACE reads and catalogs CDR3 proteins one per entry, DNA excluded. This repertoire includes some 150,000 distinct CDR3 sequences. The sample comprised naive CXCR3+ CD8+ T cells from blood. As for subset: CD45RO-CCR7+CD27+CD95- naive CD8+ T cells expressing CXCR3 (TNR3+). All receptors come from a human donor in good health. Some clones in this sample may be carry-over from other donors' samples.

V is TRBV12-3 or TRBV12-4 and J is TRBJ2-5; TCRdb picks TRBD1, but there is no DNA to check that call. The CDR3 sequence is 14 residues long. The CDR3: CASSDTGGRETQYF.

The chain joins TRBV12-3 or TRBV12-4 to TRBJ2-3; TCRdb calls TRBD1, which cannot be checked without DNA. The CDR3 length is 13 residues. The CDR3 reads CASRDGHTDTQYF.

CDR3 region: CASSLQPGQGHGYTF. J is TRBJ1-2 and V is TRBV5-1; there is no DNA to check the TCRdb D call of TRBD1. The germline V gene encodes CDR1 SGHRS and CDR2 YFSETQ. The CDR3 has 15 residues.

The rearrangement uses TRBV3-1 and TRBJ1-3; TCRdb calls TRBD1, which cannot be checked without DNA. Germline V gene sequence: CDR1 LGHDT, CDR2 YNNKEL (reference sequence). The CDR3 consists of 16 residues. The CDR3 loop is CASSARTGETGNTIYF.

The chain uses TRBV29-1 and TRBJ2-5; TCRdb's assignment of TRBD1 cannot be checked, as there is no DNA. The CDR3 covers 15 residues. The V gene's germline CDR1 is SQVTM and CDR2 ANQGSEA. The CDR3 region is CSVQQGGRPQETQYF.

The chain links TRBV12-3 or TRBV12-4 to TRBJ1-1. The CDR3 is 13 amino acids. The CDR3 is CASRSWEAEGAFF.

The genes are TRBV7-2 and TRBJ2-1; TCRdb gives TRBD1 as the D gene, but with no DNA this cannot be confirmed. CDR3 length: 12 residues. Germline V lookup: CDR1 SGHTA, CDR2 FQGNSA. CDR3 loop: CASNERDTGGFF.

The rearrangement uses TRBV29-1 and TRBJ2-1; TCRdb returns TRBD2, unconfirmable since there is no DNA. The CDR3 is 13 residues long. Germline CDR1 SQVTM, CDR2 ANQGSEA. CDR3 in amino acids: CSVLAGGLGEQFF.

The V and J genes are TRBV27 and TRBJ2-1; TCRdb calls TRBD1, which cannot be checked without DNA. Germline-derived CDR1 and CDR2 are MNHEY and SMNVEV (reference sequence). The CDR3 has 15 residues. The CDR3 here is CASNKRGGGDNEQFF.

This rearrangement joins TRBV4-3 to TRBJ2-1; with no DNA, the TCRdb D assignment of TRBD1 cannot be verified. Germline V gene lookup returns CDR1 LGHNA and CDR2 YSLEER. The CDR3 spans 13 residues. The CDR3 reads CASSQDTGYEQFF.

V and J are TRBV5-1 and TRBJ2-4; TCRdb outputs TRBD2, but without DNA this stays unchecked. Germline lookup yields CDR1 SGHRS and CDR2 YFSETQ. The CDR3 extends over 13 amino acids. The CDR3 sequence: CASSLVWEDIQYF.

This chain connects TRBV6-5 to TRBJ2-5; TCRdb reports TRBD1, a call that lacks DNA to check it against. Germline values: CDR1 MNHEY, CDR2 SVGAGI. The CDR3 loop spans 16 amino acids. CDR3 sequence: CASSYSTTGLEETQYF.

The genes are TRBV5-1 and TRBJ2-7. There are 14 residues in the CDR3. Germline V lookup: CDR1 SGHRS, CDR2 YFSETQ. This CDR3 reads CASSTGPFVDEQYF.

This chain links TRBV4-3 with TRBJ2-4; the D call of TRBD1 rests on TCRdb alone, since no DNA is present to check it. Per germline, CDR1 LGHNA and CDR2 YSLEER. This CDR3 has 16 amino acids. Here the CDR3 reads CASSPNPGGSKNIQYF.

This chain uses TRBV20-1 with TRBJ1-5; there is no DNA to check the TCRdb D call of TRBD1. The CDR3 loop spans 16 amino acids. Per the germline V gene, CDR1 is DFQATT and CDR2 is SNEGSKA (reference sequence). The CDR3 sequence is CSARDLTGTVNQPQHF.

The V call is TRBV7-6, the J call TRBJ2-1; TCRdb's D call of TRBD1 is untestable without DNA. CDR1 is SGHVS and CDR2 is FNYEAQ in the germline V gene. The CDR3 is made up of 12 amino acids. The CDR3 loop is CASSFTGPEQFF.

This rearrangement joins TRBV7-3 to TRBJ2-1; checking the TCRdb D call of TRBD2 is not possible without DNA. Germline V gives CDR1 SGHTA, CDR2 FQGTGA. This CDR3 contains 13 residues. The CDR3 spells CASGLAGNGEQFF.

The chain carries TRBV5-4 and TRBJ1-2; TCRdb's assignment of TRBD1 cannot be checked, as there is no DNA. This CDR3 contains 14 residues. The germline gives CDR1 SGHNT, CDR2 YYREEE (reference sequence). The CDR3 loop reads CASSPGGSADGYTF.

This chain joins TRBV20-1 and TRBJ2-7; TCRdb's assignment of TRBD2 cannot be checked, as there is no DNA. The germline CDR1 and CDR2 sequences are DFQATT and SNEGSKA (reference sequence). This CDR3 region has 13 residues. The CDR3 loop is CSARAASSYEQYF.

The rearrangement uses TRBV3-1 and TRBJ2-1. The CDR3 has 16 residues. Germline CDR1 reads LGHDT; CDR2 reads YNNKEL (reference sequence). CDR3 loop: CASSQDPGGTYNEQFF.

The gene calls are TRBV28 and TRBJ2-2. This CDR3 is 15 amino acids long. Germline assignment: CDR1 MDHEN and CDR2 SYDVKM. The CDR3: CASTGVVTRLGELFF.

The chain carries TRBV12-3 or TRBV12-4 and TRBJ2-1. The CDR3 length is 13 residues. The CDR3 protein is CASVLAGAYEQFF.

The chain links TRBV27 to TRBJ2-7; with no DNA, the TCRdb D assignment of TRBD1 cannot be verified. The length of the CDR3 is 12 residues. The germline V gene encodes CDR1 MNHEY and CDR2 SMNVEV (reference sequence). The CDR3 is CASSLGGHEQYF.

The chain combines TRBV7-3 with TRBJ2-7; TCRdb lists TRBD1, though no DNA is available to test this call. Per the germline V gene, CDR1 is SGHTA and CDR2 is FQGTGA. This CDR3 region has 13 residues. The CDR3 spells CASSEDNSYEQYF.

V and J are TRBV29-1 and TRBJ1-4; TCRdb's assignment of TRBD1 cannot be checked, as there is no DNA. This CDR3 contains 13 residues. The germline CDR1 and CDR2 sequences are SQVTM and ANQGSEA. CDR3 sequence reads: CSVDPGLNEKLFF.

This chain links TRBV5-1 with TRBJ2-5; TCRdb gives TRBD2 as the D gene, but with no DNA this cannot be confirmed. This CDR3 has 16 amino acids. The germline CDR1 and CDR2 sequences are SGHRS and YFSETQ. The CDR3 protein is CASSSRLADHQETQYF.

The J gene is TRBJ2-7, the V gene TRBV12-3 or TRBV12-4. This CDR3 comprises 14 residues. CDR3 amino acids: CASSFIGNGYEQYF.

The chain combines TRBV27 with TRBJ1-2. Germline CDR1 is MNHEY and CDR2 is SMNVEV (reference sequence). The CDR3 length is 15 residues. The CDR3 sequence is CASSLSNRDSVGYTF.